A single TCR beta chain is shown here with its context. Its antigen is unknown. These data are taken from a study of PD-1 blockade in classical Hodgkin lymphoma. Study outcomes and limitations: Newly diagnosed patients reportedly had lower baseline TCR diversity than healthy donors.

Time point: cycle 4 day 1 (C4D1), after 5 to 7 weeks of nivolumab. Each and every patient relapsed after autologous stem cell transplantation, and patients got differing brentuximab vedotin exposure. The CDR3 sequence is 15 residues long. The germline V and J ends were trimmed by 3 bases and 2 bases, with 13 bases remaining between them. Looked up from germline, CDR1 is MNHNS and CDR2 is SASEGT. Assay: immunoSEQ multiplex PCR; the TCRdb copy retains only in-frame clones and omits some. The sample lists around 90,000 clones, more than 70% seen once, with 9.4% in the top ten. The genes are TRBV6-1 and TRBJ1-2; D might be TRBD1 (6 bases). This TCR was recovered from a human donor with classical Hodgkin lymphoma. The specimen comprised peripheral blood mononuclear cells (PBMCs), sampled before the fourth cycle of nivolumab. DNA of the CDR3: TGTGCCAGCAGTGATACAGGGTTCGACAACTATGGCTACACCTTC. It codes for CASSDTGFDNYGYTF.